The present entry profiles one TCR beta chain with its context. The antigen remains undetermined. J lost 4 bases, V lost 6 bases, and 8 bases had no gene match. CDR3 length: 15 residues. Presence of unique molecular identifiers characterized the TCR beta cDNA libraries. TCRdb processed the PCR reads anew with MiXCR; each CDR3 protein has one entry. This table holds about 820,000 distinct CDR3 sequences, approximately 57% found once. This sample is drawn from a study of post-analysis software for immune sequencing data. Study findings and constraints: By F measure, samples from a shared preparation batch strongly co-clustered. In patients, about 5 TRBV segments were more frequent than in controls, with TRBV5-6, TRBV5-1 and TRBV20-1 among them.

The origin of this receptor is a girl aged 10 to 17 with multiple sclerosis. This chain links TRBV12-3 or TRBV12-4 with TRBJ1-5, with 8 bases lining up with TRBD1. Source material: blood. CDR3 residues: CASRTGQGGNQPQHF. CDR3 sequence (DNA): TGTGCCAGCAGAACAGGACAGGGAGGGAATCAGCCCCAGCATTTT.